These 5 T cell receptor beta chains came from one sample sequenced in a study of T-cell reconstitution after alpha-beta-depleted transplantation in children. Unique molecular identifiers were incorporated when the TCRbeta library was constructed. TCRdb independently ran MiXCR on the PCR reads; one entry per CDR3 protein. Here the sample spans around 400,000 distinct CDR3 sequences, about a fifth being singletons. The source was PBMCs from the stem cell graft donor, collected from the stem cell graft. The source is a human donor who donated a stem cell graft to a child with acute myeloid leukemia.

The V call is TRBV11-2, the J call TRBJ1-1; a weak D match, TRBD1 (5 bases). This CDR3 spans 15 amino acids. V lost 2 bases and J lost 2, with 12 bases in between. CDR1 is SGHAT and CDR2 is FQNNGV in the germline V gene. This CDR3 is CASSLPGTVNTEAFF. The CDR3 DNA sequence: TGTGCCAGCAGCTTACCCGGGACGGTAAACACTGAAGCTTTCTTT.

The chain combines TRBV7-3 with TRBJ2-3; 11 bases agree with TRBD2. J was trimmed by 4 bases and V by 7 bases; bases with no gene match: 7. The CDR3 sequence is 15 residues long. Per the germline V gene, CDR1 is SGHTA and CDR2 is FQGTGA. CDR3 bases: TGTGCCAGCACCGTAGCGGGAGGGAGCGCAGATACGCAGTATTTT. Translated, it gives CASTVAGGSADTQYF.

The V gene is TRBV4-3, the J gene TRBJ2-6, with 12 positions matching TRBD1. The CDR3 contains 20 residues. The J segment lost 2 bases and the V segment lost 3 bases, leaving 11 bases of the junction unmatched. Germline assignment: CDR1 LGHNA and CDR2 YSLEER. DNA of the CDR3: TGCGCCAGCAGCCATTTTCGTTGCCGGGACAGGGGGCCTGGGGCCAACGTCCTGACTTTC. It is translated as CASSHFRCRDRGPGANVLTF.

The V call is TRBV4-1, the J call TRBJ2-7, with TRBD1 as a possible D gene (5 bases). Germline V gene lookup returns CDR1 MGHRA and CDR2 YSYEKL. Trimming cost V 3 bases and J 6 bases, with 12 bases left between them. CDR3 length equals 13 residues. CDR3 nucleotides: TGCGCCAGCAGCCAGGACCAGGGCTTCGAGCAGTACTTC. Its protein is CASSQDQGFEQYF.

The chain recombines TRBV24-1 with TRBJ2-7; D is unclear. Germline V gives CDR1 KGHDR, CDR2 SFDVKD. V gave up 3 bases and J gave up 2 bases, with 10 bases separating them. This CDR3 is built from 14 residues. The CDR3: CATSDQRATYEQYF. CDR3 sequence (DNA): TGTGCCACCAGTGATCAACGCGCTACCTACGAGCAGTACTTC.